These 22 T cell receptor beta chains came from one sample sequenced in a study of OX40 agonist ivuxolimab in advanced cancers. Using immunoSEQ multiplex PCR, the repertoire was profiled, and TCRdb retains in-frame clones only, with some absent. The sample comprises some 44,000 clones, approximately 80% of which are singletons, and approximately 23% rests with the top ten. The specimen was CD4+ or CD8+ T cells sorted from blood, collected in a trial of the OX40 agonist ivuxolimab. These receptors were obtained from an adult with an advanced solid tumor such as melanoma, head and neck, liver or kidney cancer.

This chain joins TRBV6-1 and TRBJ1-2; D remains unclear. There are 13 residues in the CDR3. Germline CDR1 is MNHNS and CDR2 is SASEGT. V was trimmed by 3 bases and J by 4 bases, leaving 9 bases between them. The CDR3 coding sequence is TGTGCCAGCAGTGAGCCCCAGTCCTATGGCTACACCTTC. Translating it yields CASSEPQSYGYTF.

The chain employs TRBV30 and TRBJ2-7; D possibly corresponds to TRBD2 (5 bases). This CDR3 contains 13 residues. Trimming stripped 3 bases from V and 5 bases from J, with 14 bases between. The germline V gene has CDR1 GTSNPN and CDR2 SVGIG (reference sequence). The CDR3 DNA is TGTGCCTGGAGGGACGGGGTGAACCACGAGCAGTACTTC. Translating it yields CAWRDGVNHEQYF.

The V and J genes are TRBV11-2 and TRBJ2-7; tentatively, D is TRBD1 (5 bases). Germline assignment: CDR1 SGHAT and CDR2 FQNNGV. The CDR3 is 14 amino acids. The V end was cut by 4 bases, the J end by 6 bases, with 16 bases between. CDR3: CASSSVQGGLEQYF. The CDR3, as DNA: TGTGCCAGCAGCTCGGTCCAGGGCGGCCTCGAGCAGTACTTC.

The chain is built from TRBV19 and TRBJ1-1; D not certain. Germline CDR1 and CDR2: LNHDA and SQIVND (reference sequence). The CDR3 contains 14 residues. Trimming cost V 7 bases and J 2 bases, with 14 bases left between them. The CDR3 reads CASIDGSHNTEAFF. For the CDR3, the DNA is TGTGCCAGTATAGACGGGTCTCATAACACTGAAGCTTTCTTT.

The chain is built from TRBV14 and TRBJ2-4; unclear D gene. The ends were cut back, 4 bases at V and 9 bases at J, with 10 bases in the middle. The CDR3 spans 12 residues. CDR1 is SGHDN, CDR2 FVKESK, per germline. The DNA for the CDR3 is TGTGCCAGCAGCCCAGGCCCTAGCATTCAGTACTTC. Translated: CASSPGPSIQYF.

CDR3 sequence reads: CASSFTGGEEQYF. The CDR3 coding sequence is TGTGCCAGCAGCTTCACGGGAGGCGAAGAGCAGTACTTC. The chain couples TRBV12-1 to TRBJ2-7; TRBD2 reflects the table's D call only, with no check against the DNA. TRBV12-1 is labeled a pseudogene. The length of the CDR3 is 13 residues.

The chain joins TRBV4-1 to TRBJ2-7; a weak D match, TRBD1 (5 bases). CDR1 MGHRA and CDR2 YSYEKL come from the germline V gene. This CDR3 contains 14 residues. Trimming pared 0 bases from V and 3 bases from J, leaving 9 bases between. The CDR3 reads CASSQDARDYEQYF. As DNA, the CDR3 is TGCGCCAGCAGCCAAGACGCCAGGGACTACGAGCAGTACTTC.

The rearrangement links TRBV14 to TRBJ1-1; D is perhaps TRBD1 (5 bases). V was cut by 0 bases and J by 0 bases, with 17 bases left in between. Per germline, CDR1 SGHDN and CDR2 FVKESK. There are 18 residues in the CDR3. CDR3 nucleotide sequence: TGTGCCAGCAGCCAAGAATATCCCGGGGGACTTATGAACACTGAAGCTTTCTTT. As protein: CASSQEYPGGLMNTEAFF.

This clone was recorded a few times. This chain connects TRBV5-1 to TRBJ1-1, with D unresolved. Germline-derived CDR1 and CDR2 are SGHRS and YFSETQ. Trimming stripped 0 bases from V and 0 bases from J, with 9 bases between. The CDR3 totals 15 residues. The CDR3 DNA follows: TGCGCCAGCAGCTTGGGTAGGGCCGTGAACACTGAAGCTTTCTTT. Its protein is CASSLGRAVNTEAFF.

The chain is built from TRBV9 and TRBJ2-7; the match to TRBD2 covers 8 bases. Germline-derived CDR1 and CDR2 are SGDLS and YYNGEE. The CDR3 is 16 amino acids. V lost 1 base, J lost 0 bases, and 6 bases stayed unmatched. Written as DNA, the CDR3 is TGTGCCAGCAGCGTATACAGCGGGGGACCCTCCTACGAGCAGTACTTC. It specifies CASSVYSGGPSYEQYF.

The CDR3, as DNA: TGTGCCAGCAGCTTATATTTGGCTAGCACAGATACGCAGTATTTT. It translates to CASSLYLASTDTQYF. The chain recombines TRBV7-2 with TRBJ2-3; D is undetermined. The length of the CDR3 is 15 residues. Germline V gene sequence: CDR1 SGHTA, CDR2 FQGNSA. V shed 2 bases and J shed 0 bases, with 9 bases lying between them.

V is TRBV28 and J is TRBJ2-7; 8 bases line up with TRBD1. The CDR3 is made up of 14 amino acids. V gave up 5 bases and J gave up 2 bases; unmatched junction bases: 5. The germline V gene encodes CDR1 MDHEN and CDR2 SYDVKM. The CDR3 DNA reads TGTGCCAGCAGTCTAGAGGACAGGGCCTACGAGCAGTACTTC. Amino acid sequence: CASSLEDRAYEQYF.

CDR3 sequence reads: CASSFGLGGAEQYF. The DNA for the CDR3 is TGCGCCAGCAGCTTCGGACTAGGCGGGGCCGAGCAGTACTTC. This chain connects TRBV5-1 to TRBJ2-7; TRBD2 aligns across 7 bases. CDR1 and CDR2 from the germline V gene are SGHRS and YFSETQ. Unmatched junction bases numbered 8, after V lost 2 bases and J lost 6 bases. The CDR3 spans 14 residues.

V gene TRBV6-6 combines with J gene TRBJ2-7; D not certain. Trimming removed 0 bases from V and 3 bases from J, with 6 bases in between. The CDR3 consists of 13 residues. Germline-derived CDR1 and CDR2 are MNHNY and SVGAGI (reference sequence). CDR3 DNA: TGTGCCAGCAGTTACTCGGGGATCTACGAGCAGTACTTC. It specifies CASSYSGIYEQYF.

The CDR3 reads CASSLESGGSGANVLTF. The CDR3 region has the DNA TGTGCCAGCAGCTTAGAATCAGGAGGGTCTGGGGCCAACGTCCTGACTTTC. V usage is TRBV7-3 and J usage is TRBJ2-6, with D perhaps TRBD2 (6 bases). CDR3 size: 17 residues. Per the germline V gene, CDR1 is SGHTA and CDR2 is FQGTGA. Trimming stripped 2 bases from V and 1 base from J, with 12 bases between. The complete variable domain, with remaining parts taken from reference TRBV7-3 and TRBJ2-6, reads GAGVSQTPSNKVTEKGKYVELRCDPISGHTALYWYRQSLGQGPEFLIYFQGTGAADDSGLPNDRFFAVRPEGSVSTLKIQRTERGDSAVYLCASSLESGGSGANVLTFGAGSRLTVL.

The table lists this clone with a count of one. The rearrangement joins TRBV5-6 to TRBJ1-5, with 8 bases lining up with TRBD1. From germline, CDR1 is SGHDT and CDR2 YYEEEE. Losses at the gene ends were 4 bases for V and 4 bases for J; bases not matched to a gene: 7. The CDR3 contains 15 residues. CDR3 sequence: CASSLDRTGNQPQHF. The CDR3 coding sequence is TGTGCCAGCAGCCTAGATAGGACAGGGAATCAGCCCCAGCATTTT.

This chain connects TRBV4-1 to TRBJ1-6; D remains ambiguous. This CDR3 contains 17 residues. Per the germline V gene, CDR1 is MGHRA and CDR2 is YSYEKL. Trimming removed 0 bases at V and 0 bases at J, with 9 bases between. CDR3 nucleotide sequence: TGCGCCAGCAGCCAAGATAAGATAAGCTCCTATAATTCACCCCTCCACTTT. It codes for CASSQDKISSYNSPLHF.

The V call is TRBV28, the J call TRBJ2-7; 10 bases are shared with TRBD2. Germline V gene lookup returns CDR1 MDHEN and CDR2 SYDVKM. The J segment lost 2 bases and the V segment lost 7 bases, leaving 8 bases of the junction unmatched. The CDR3 runs to 15 residues. The CDR3 region has the DNA TGTGCCAGCACCGAATCAGCGGGAGGGCCCTACGAGCAGTACTTC. It codes for CASTESAGGPYEQYF.

This clone appeared a few times. The genes are TRBV4-1 and TRBJ1-5; D ambiguous. This CDR3 contains 17 residues. V shed 0 bases and J shed 2 bases, with 14 bases lying between them. CDR1 is MGHRA, CDR2 YSYEKL, per germline. This chain's CDR3 is CASSQDRVTSGNQPQHF. The CDR3 DNA is TGCGCCAGCAGCCAAGATAGGGTAACATCGGGCAATCAGCCCCAGCATTTT.

This clone came up a few times. The limits of the CDR3 on the DNA are not certain, so only TCRdb's listed CDR3 is given. The chain joins TRBV27 to TRBJ1-1; TRBD1 reflects the table's D call only, with no check against the DNA. The CDR3 length is 13 residues, termini included. Germline CDR1 reads MNHEY; CDR2 reads SMNVEV (reference sequence). CDR3 loop: CASSSSWAGGSFF.

The rearrangement links TRBV4-3 to TRBJ1-1, with D maybe TRBD1 (6 bases). V lost 0 bases to trimming and J lost 2 bases, with 16 bases between them. This CDR3 has 17 amino acids. Germline V CDR1 and CDR2: LGHNA, YSLEER. The CDR3 DNA is TGCGCCAGCAGCCAAGATCGGGGCACAGGGCCCAACACTGAAGCTTTCTTT. Its translation: CASSQDRGTGPNTEAFF.

This rearrangement joins TRBV5-4 to TRBJ1-1; D gene unclear. Germline V lookup: CDR1 SGHNT, CDR2 YYREEE (reference sequence). CDR3 size: 15 residues. Trimming pared 0 bases from V and 2 bases from J, leaving 11 bases between. The CDR3 reads CASSLEGRGNTEAFF. In DNA, the CDR3 is TGTGCCAGCAGCTTGGAGGGTCGGGGAAACACTGAAGCTTTCTTT.